One TCR beta chain is described in this entry. Its antigen remains unknown. The data originate from a study of CD8+ T cells in alopecia areata. Treatment in this sample: oral pan-JAK inhibitor, 5-10 mg twice daily. Study results and caveats: Tofacitinib did not eliminate many expanded lesional clones from scalp or blood. Alphabeta T cells residing in normal skin are also sequenced in scalp samples. Lesional scalp exceeded normal scalp in clonality, especially in alopecia totalis/universalis.

The CDR3 length is 15 residues. CDR1 GTSNPN and CDR2 SVGIG come from the germline V gene (reference sequence). RNA, once extracted, was reverse transcribed into cDNA for use as the sequencing template. TCRdb's table, derived via immunoSEQ multiplex PCR, lists solely in-frame clones and lacks some. The data hold more than 110,000 clones, with roughly 82% observed a single time. The V and J genes are TRBV30 and TRBJ2-5; perhaps TRBD1 as D (5 bases). The DNA end lines up better with TRBJ2-7; the J call may be wrong. Sequencing used CD8+ T cells sorted from blood, obtained at week 4, from a patient treated with tofacitinib. This TCR was sampled from a human donor with alopecia areata. The CDR3 DNA sequence: TGTGCCTGGAGTCCCCTGGGGCTCGGAGACTACGAGCAGTACTTC. Amino acids: CAWSPLGLGDYEQYF.